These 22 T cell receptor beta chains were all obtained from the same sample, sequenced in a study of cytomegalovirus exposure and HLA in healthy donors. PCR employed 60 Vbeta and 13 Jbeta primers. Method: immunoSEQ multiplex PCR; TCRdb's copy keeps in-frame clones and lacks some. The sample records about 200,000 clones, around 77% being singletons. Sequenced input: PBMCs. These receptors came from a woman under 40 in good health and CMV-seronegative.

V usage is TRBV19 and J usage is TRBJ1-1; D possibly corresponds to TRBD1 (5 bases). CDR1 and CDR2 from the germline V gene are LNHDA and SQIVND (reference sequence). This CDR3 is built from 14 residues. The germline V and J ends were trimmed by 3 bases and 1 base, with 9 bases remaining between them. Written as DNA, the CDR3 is TGTGCCAGTAGTATCCAGACAGCGAACACTGAAGCTTTCTTT. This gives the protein CASSIQTANTEAFF.

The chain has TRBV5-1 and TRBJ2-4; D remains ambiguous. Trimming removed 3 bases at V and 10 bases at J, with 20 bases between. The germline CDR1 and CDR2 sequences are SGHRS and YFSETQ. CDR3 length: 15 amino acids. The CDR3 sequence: CASSSTSGSHRIQYF. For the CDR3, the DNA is TGCGCCAGCAGCTCTACCTCGGGTAGCCATAGAATTCAGTACTTC.

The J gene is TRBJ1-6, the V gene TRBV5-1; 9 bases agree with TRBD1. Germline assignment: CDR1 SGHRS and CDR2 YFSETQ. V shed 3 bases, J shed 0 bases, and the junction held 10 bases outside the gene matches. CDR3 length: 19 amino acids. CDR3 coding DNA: TGCGCCAGCAGCTCCCCGGGACAGGGTCCATACTCCTATAATTCACCCCTCCACTTT. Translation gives CASSSPGQGPYSYNSPLHF.

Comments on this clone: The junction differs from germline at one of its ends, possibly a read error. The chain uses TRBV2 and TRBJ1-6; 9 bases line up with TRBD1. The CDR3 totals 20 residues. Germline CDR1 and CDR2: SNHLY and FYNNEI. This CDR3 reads CASSEVPTSWGQGFYSPLHF. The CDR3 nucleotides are TGTGCCAGCAGTGAAGTCCCAACGAGCTGGGGACAGGGTTTTTATTCTCCCCTCCACTTT.

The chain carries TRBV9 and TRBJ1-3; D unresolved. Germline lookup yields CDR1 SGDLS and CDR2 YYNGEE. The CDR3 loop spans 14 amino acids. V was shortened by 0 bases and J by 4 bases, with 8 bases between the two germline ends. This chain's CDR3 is CASSVEITGNTIYF. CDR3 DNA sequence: TGTGCCAGCAGCGTAGAAATTACAGGAAACACCATATATTTT. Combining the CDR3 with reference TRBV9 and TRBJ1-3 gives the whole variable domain DSGVTQTPKHLITATGQRVTLRCSPRSGDLSVYWYQQSLDQGLQFLIQYYNGEERAKGNILERFSAQQFPDLHSELNLSSLELGDSALYFCASSVEITGNTIYFGEGSWLTVV.

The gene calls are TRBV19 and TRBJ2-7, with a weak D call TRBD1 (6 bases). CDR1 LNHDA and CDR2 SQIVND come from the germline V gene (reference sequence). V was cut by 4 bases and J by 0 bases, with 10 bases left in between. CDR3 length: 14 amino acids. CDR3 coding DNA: TGTGCCAGTAGTAACACAGGGACCTCCTACGAGCAGTACTTC. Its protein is CASSNTGTSYEQYF.

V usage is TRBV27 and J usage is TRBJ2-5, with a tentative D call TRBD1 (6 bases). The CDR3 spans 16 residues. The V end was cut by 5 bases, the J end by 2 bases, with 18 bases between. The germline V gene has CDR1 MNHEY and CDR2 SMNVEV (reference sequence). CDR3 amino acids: CASSPNRYRDQETQYF. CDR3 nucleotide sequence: TGTGCCAGCAGTCCAAACCGATACAGGGATCAAGAGACCCAGTACTTC.

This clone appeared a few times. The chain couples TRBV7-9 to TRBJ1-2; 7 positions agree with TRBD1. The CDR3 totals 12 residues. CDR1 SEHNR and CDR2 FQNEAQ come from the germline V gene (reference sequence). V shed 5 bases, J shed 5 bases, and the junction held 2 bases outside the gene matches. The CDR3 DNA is TGTGCCAGCAGCCGGGGACAGTATGGCTACACCTTC. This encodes CASSRGQYGYTF.

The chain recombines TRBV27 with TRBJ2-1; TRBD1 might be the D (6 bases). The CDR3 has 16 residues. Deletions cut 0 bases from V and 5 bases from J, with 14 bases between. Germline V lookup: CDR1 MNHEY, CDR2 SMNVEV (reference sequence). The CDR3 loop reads CASSLSAGETHNEQFF. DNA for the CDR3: TGTGCCAGCAGTTTATCGGCAGGGGAGACACACAATGAGCAGTTCTTC.

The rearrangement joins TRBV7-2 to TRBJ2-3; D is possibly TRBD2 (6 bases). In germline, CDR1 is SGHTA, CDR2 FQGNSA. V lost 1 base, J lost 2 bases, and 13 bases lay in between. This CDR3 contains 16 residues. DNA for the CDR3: TGTGCCAGCAGCTTAGTTGGAGGGAGACCCACAGATACGCAGTATTTT. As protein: CASSLVGGRPTDTQYF.

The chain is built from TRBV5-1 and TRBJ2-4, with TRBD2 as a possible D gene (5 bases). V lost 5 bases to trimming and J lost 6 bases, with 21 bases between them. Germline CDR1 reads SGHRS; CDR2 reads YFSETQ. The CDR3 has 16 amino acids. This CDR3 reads CASSPRVIGERNIQYF. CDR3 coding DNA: TGCGCCAGCAGTCCACGTGTTATCGGGGAGCGAAACATTCAGTACTTC.

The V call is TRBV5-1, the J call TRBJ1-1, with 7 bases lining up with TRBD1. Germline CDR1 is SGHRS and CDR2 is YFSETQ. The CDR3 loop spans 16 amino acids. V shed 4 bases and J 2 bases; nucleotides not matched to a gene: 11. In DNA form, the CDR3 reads TGCGCCAGCAGCCGAGTAGGGGGCGCGGAAAACACTGAAGCTTTCTTT. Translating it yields CASSRVGGAENTEAFF.

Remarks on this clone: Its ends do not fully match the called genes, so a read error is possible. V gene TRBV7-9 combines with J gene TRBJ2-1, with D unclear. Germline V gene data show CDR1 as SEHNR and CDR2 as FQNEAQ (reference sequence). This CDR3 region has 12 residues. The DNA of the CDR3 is TGTTCCAGCAGCTCAGCTAACAATGAGCAGTTCTTC. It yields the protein CSSSSANNEQFF.

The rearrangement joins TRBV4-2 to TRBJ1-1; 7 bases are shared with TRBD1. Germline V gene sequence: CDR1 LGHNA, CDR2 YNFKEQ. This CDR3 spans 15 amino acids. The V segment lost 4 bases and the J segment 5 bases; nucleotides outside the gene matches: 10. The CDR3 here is CASSPSWDRGTEAFF. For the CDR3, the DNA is TGTGCCAGCAGCCCCTCTTGGGACAGAGGAACTGAAGCTTTCTTT.

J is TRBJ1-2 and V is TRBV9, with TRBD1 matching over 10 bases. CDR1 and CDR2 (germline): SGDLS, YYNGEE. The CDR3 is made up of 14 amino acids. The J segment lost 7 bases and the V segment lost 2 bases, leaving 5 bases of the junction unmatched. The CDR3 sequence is CASSVTGGAGGYTF. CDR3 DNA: TGTGCCAGCAGCGTGACAGGGGGCGCAGGTGGCTACACCTTC.

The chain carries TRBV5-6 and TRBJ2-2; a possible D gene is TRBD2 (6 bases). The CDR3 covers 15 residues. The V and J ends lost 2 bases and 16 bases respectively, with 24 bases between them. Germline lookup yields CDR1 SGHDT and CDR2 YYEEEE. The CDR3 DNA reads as TGTGCCAGCAGCTTTTCGCCCGTCGGGACTTCCCTCCCGTTTTTT. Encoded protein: CASSFSPVGTSLPFF.

The CDR3 nucleotides are TGCAGCGTGCCCCTAGCGGGAGGAGCCGATACGCAGTATTTT. Protein product: CSVPLAGGADTQYF. V gene TRBV29-1 combines with J gene TRBJ2-3; 11 positions agree with TRBD2. Germline values: CDR1 SQVTM, CDR2 ANQGSEA. The J segment lost 6 bases and the V segment lost 6 bases, leaving 8 bases of the junction unmatched. This CDR3 is 14 amino acids long.

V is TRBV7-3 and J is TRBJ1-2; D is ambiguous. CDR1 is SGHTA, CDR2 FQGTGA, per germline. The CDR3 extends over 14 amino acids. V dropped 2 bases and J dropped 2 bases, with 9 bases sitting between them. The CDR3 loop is CASSLYPGNYGYTF. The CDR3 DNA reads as TGTGCCAGCAGCTTATATCCGGGGAACTATGGCTACACCTTC.

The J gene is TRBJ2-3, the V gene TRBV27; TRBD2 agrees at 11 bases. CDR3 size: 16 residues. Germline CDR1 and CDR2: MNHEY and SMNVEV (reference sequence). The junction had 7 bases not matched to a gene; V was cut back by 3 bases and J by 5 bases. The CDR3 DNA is TGTGCCAGCAGTTTTAGCGGGGGGGGAGGTGGAGATACGCAGTATTTT. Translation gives CASSFSGGGGGDTQYF.

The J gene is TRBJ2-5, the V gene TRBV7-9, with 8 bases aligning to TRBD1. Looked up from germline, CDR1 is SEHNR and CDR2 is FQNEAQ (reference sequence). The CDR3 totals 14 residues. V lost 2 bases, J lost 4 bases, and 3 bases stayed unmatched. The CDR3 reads CASSLWTGRETQYF. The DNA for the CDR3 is TGTGCCAGCAGCTTATGGACAGGGAGAGAGACCCAGTACTTC.

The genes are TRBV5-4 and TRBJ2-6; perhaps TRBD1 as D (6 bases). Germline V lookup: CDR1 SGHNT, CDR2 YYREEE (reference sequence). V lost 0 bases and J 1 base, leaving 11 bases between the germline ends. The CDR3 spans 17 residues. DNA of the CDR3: TGTGCCAGCAGCTTGGACAGGGTGGGTTCTGGGGCCAACGTCCTGACTTTC. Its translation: CASSLDRVGSGANVLTF.

CDR3 in DNA: TGTGCCAGCAGAGTGGGAGGGCCTCTCAATGAGCAGTTCTTC. Translated, it gives CASRVGGPLNEQFF. This chain joins TRBV27 and TRBJ2-1, with 7 bases aligning to TRBD2. CDR1 and CDR2 from the germline V gene are MNHEY and SMNVEV (reference sequence). J was trimmed by 6 bases and V by 6 bases; bases with no gene match: 8. The CDR3 runs to 14 residues.